Listed below are T cell receptor beta chains from one sample, sequenced in a study of blood T cell repertoires in COVID-19. The method was immunoSEQ multiplex PCR; TCRdb's version includes in-frame clones alone and lacks a portion of them. The sample includes 430,000 or so clones, 88% of them seen just once. The sequencing sample was made of PBMCs or T cells enriched from blood (not recorded which). All receptors derive from a woman aged 40-49 years who had recovered from COVID-19. The CDR3 runs from the conserved cysteine through the conserved F or W. The D gene is left open where the match is weak. Expanded clones get a size class; other rows say once, few or many, or leave the size out.

>TRBJ1-1|TRBD1|.|TRBV10-3
CAITEGTGVSEAFF
TGTGCCATCACCGAGGGGACAGGGGTTTCTGAAGCTTTCTTT
>TRBJ1-5|TRBD1|once|TRBV25-1
CASSQTGFGQPQHF
TGTGCCAGCAGTCAGACAGGGTTCGGTCAGCCCCAGCATTTT
>TRBJ1-5|.|.|TRBV6-5
CASWTVYQPQHF
TGTGCCAGCTGGACAGTCTATCAGCCCCAGCATTTT
>TRBJ2-2|TRBD2|.|TRBV7-7
CASSLAPAGELTGELFF
TGTGCCAGCAGCTTAGCGCCAGCGGGAGAGCTTACCGGGGAGCTGTTTTTT
>TRBJ2-3|TRBD1|.|TRBV29-1
CSVEEGGRVTDTQYF
TGCAGCGTTGAAGAAGGGGGCAGAGTCACAGATACGCAGTATTTT
>TRBJ2-1|TRBD1|.|TRBV11-3
CASSETGAGEQFF
TGTGCCAGCAGCGAGACAGGGGCAGGGGAGCAGTTCTTC
>TRBJ2-1|TRBD2|.|TRBV30
CAWRVGFAGAGNEQFF
TGTGCCTGGAGGGTCGGCTTTGCGGGAGCGGGCAATGAGCAGTTCTTC
>TRBJ2-7|.|.|TRBV5-1
CASSLARGGEQYF
TGCGCCAGCAGCTTGGCAAGGGGTGGGGAGCAGTACTTC
>TRBJ2-7|TRBD2|once|TRBV30
CAWNPGSSGRDEQYF
TGTGCCTGGAACCCCGGCTCTAGCGGGAGAGACGAGCAGTACTTC
>TRBJ2-1|.|.|TRBV7-9
CASSLVENINEQFF
TGTGCCAGCAGCTTAGTTGAAAACATCAATGAGCAGTTCTTC
>TRBJ1-4|.|.|TRBV15
CATSREAGEKLFF
TGTGCCACCAGCAGGGAAGCGGGTGAAAAACTGTTTTTT
>TRBJ2-2|.|.|TRBV4-2
CATVELRVNTGELFF
TGTGCCACCGTGGAGTTGCGAGTGAACACCGGGGAGCTGTTTTTT
>TRBJ1-2|.|.|TRBV6-5
CASTRAGYGYTF
TGTGCCAGCACGCGGGCGGGCTATGGCTACACCTTC
>TRBJ1-3|.|.|TRBV29-1
CSVSYVGLAGNTIYF
TGCAGCGTTTCCTACGTCGGTCTCGCTGGAAACACCATATATTTT
>TRBJ2-7|.|.|TRBV15
CATSREYRGEQYF
TGTGCCACCAGCAGAGAATATCGAGGCGAGCAGTACTTC
>TRBJ2-1|TRBD1|.|TRBV4-1
CASSTPDRGFDNEQFF
TGCGCCAGCAGCACACCAGACAGGGGGTTCGACAATGAGCAGTTCTTC
>TRBJ2-7|.|.|TRBV10-2
CASSAGYEQYF
TGCGCCAGCAGTGCGGGGTACGAGCAGTACTTC
>TRBJ2-1|TRBD1|.|TRBV24-1
CATSSRDSPNEQFF
TGTGCCACCAGTTCCCGGGACAGTCCAAATGAGCAGTTCTTC